The source of this T cell receptor beta chain is a study of OX40 agonist ivuxolimab in advanced cancers. Study as a whole: The patients' treatment was ivuxolimab, an agonistic anti-OX40 (CD134) antibody. Patients in dose escalation had liver, melanoma, kidney or head and neck cancers. Study-wide findings and caveats: Clones of CD4+ and CD8+ blood T cells grew by week 6 at doses of 0.1 to 3.0 mg/kg.

As to this clone: The antigen remains undetermined.

Generated by immunoSEQ multiplex PCR, the TCRdb table keeps only in-frame clones and is missing some. The data show some 87,000 clones, about 88% seen once. Trimming removed 2 bases from V and 4 bases from J; junction bases left unmatched: 6. Per the germline V gene, CDR1 is GTSNPN and CDR2 is SVGIG (reference sequence). The CDR3 sequence is 15 residues long. The V gene is TRBV30, the J gene TRBJ2-5, with 11 bases fitting TRBD2. Material: CD4+ or CD8+ T cells sorted from blood, obtained in a trial of the OX40 agonist ivuxolimab. The source is an adult with an advanced solid tumor such as melanoma, head and neck, liver or kidney cancer. CDR3 in amino acids: CAWSRTSGPGETQYF. Here the CDR3 DNA reads TGTGCCTGGAGTCGGACTAGCGGGCCGGGAGAGACCCAGTACTTC.